Listed below are T cell receptor beta chains from one sample, sequenced in a study of CD8 T cells in ankylosing spondylitis. TCRdb processed the 5' RACE reads anew with MiXCR; each CDR3 protein has one entry. The profile shows approximately 540,000 distinct CDR3 sequences, about 13% of them singletons. The sequencing sample was made of blood, either unsorted or a sorted T cell fraction (not recorded which). The receptors originated from a male donor with ankylosing spondylitis. Each CDR3 is given with its conserved first and last residue. Each record gives: clone size, V gene, CDR3 length, J gene, D gene, CDR3 protein, CDR3 DNA. The D gene is left open where the match is weak. Clone size is stated in some rows and not others, as once, few, many or a class when expanded.

many	TRBV12-3/TRBV12-4	15	TRBJ2-7	TRBD1	CASSSQGATSYEQYF	TGTGCCAGCAGCTCGCAGGGGGCGACCTCCTACGAGCAGTACTTC
-	TRBV20-1	14	TRBJ2-3	-	CSASGGTVTDTQYF	TGCAGTGCTAGTGGGGGGACTGTTACAGATACGCAGTATTTT
few	TRBV29-1	15	TRBJ2-2	-	CSVEGGGQYTGELFF	TGCAGCGTTGAAGGGGGCGGACAGTACACCGGGGAGCTGTTTTTT
-	TRBV20-1	16	TRBJ2-1	TRBD2	CSARDRGGSSYNEQFF	TGCAGTGCTAGAGATCGGGGCGGGAGCTCCTACAATGAGCAGTTCTTC
-	TRBV24-1	16	TRBJ2-3	TRBD1	CATSDRGQGATDTQYF	TGTGCCACCAGTGATAGGGGACAGGGGGCCACAGATACGCAGTATTTT
-	TRBV27	16	TRBJ2-1	TRBD1	CASSLGTGGNVYEQFF	TGTGCCAGCAGCCTCGGGACAGGGGGCAACGTATATGAGCAGTTCTTC
-	TRBV2	14	TRBJ2-3	-	CASSEDSGTDTQYF	TGTGCCAGCAGTGAGGACAGTGGCACAGATACGCAGTATTTT
few	TRBV20-1	15	TRBJ2-3	TRBD2	CSARDPGGTGDTQYF	TGCAGTGCTAGAGACCCGGGGGGGACTGGAGATACGCAGTATTTT
many	TRBV7-9	15	TRBJ1-3	-	CASSLVGVSGNTIYF	TGTGCCAGCAGCTTAGTAGGCGTCTCTGGAAACACCATATATTTT
few	TRBV2	14	TRBJ1-1	-	CASSEARAGTEAFF	TGTGCCAGCAGTGAAGCGCGGGCGGGCACTGAAGCTTTCTTT
few	TRBV7-9	13	TRBJ2-7	-	CASSSQGGGEQYF	TGTGCCAGCAGCTCACAGGGAGGCGGCGAGCAGTACTTC
few	TRBV24-1	16	TRBJ2-3	-	CATSDLEFASTDTQYF	TGTGCCACCAGTGATTTGGAGTTTGCTAGCACAGATACGCAGTATTTT
many	TRBV12-3/TRBV12-4	15	TRBJ2-1	-	CASSYTGTPNNEQFF	TGTGCCAGCAGTTACACCGGGACTCCAAACAATGAGCAGTTCTTC
-	TRBV12-3/TRBV12-4	14	TRBJ2-7	TRBD2	CASSSRGAGDEQYF	TGTGCCAGCAGCTCTCGCGGAGCGGGAGACGAGCAGTACTTC
-	TRBV18	15	TRBJ2-1	-	CASSPTRGSYNEQFF	TGTGCCAGCTCACCAACCAGGGGCTCCTACAATGAGCAGTTCTTC